A selection of T cell receptor beta chains follows, all from one sample in a study of OX40 agonist ivuxolimab in advanced cancers. TCRdb's table, derived via immunoSEQ multiplex PCR, lists solely in-frame clones and lacks some. The top ten hold roughly 2.5% of the sample, which has about 34,000 clones, roughly 80% seen once. The sequencing used CD4+ or CD8+ T cells sorted from blood, collected in a trial of the OX40 agonist ivuxolimab. The receptor source for this set is an adult with an advanced solid tumor such as melanoma, head and neck, liver or kidney cancer. Each CDR3 is given with its conserved first and last residue. D genes are given only for firm matches. The listing skips clone size in some rows; elsewhere it reads once, few, many or a size class.

d_gene	v_gene	abundance	j_gene	CDR3nt	CDR3aa
-	TRBV7-9	few	TRBJ2-2	TGTGCCAGCAGCATCCTGGGCCCGAACACCGGGGAGCTGTTTTTT	CASSILGPNTGELFF
TRBD2	TRBV4-1	-	TRBJ2-1	TGCGCCAGCAGCCAATATACCCGGACTAGCGGGTTTATCAATGAGCAGTTCTTC	CASSQYTRTSGFINEQFF
TRBD1	TRBV2	-	TRBJ2-2	TGTGCCAGCAGTTTACGACAGGGAACCGGGGAGCTGTTTTTT	CASSLRQGTGELFF
TRBD1	TRBV7-9	-	TRBJ2-3	TGTGCCAGCAGCTGGGGACAGGGGCAAGATACGCAGTATTTT	CASSWGQGQDTQYF
-	TRBV29-1	-	TRBJ2-6	TGCAGCGTTGAGCAGGGTTCTGGGGCCAACGTCCTGACTTTC	CSVEQGSGANVLTF
-	TRBV5-5	-	TRBJ2-7	TGTGCCAGCACCCTAGGCTGGGTAAACTCCTACGAGCAGTACTTC	CASTLGWVNSYEQYF
TRBD1	TRBV10-3	once	TRBJ2-4	TGTGCCATCAGTGAGTCGAACAGGGGGACGACCAAAAACATTCAGTACTTC	CAISESNRGTTKNIQYF
-	TRBV19	-	TRBJ1-6	TGTGCCAGTAGTAGCAAATTTGGTTCACCCCTCCACTTT	CASSSKFGSPLHF
TRBD1	TRBV5-1	-	TRBJ2-1	TGCGCCAGCAGCTTGGGGGCAGGGGGCTCGTACAATGAGCAGTTCTTC	CASSLGAGGSYNEQFF
-	TRBV4-3	-	TRBJ2-4	TGCGCCAGCAGCCAAGATGGCCGGGCCAAAAACATTCAGTACTTC	CASSQDGRAKNIQYF
TRBD2	TRBV7-8	once	TRBJ2-3	TGTGCCAGCAGCCCCCGTGGGGGGGCAGATACGCAGTATTTT	CASSPRGGADTQYF
TRBD1	TRBV19	-	TRBJ2-2	TGTGCCAGTAGGTTACAGGGGGCCGGGGAGCTGTTTTTT	CASRLQGAGELFF
-	TRBV5-1	-	TRBJ2-3	TGCGCCAGCAGCTCTCCAGGGTCAGATACGCAGTATTTT	CASSSPGSDTQYF
TRBD1	TRBV5-1	-	TRBJ2-2	TGCGCCAGCGGACAGGGGGCGGACGGGGAGCTGTTTTTT	CASGQGADGELFF
-	TRBV5-4	-	TRBJ2-5	TGTGCCAGCAGCTCTGACTCGTTCGGTTTGGGAGAGACCCAGTACTTC	CASSSDSFGLGETQYF
-	TRBV7-8	-	TRBJ1-2	TGTGCCAGCAGCTTAGGGGTGGATCCGCACTATGGCTACACCTTC	CASSLGVDPHYGYTF
-	TRBV6-5	-	TRBJ2-5	TGTGCCAGCAGTTACAATCGGGGAAGAGAGACCCAGTACTTC	CASSYNRGRETQYF
TRBD1	TRBV19	-	TRBJ1-2	TGTGCCAGTACCCCGGACAGGCAGATGTATGGCTACACCTTC	CASTPDRQMYGYTF
-	TRBV7-9	few	TRBJ1-2	TGTGCCAGCAGCTTAGGGTTTGCGGAATCTGGCTACACCTTC	CASSLGFAESGYTF
-	TRBV7-8	few	TRBJ1-4	TGTGCCAGCAGCTTAGGACGGAGGTTCGGTGAAAAACTGTTTTTT	CASSLGRRFGEKLFF
-	TRBV7-2	once	TRBJ1-1	TGTGCCAGCAGTCTAACCAGGGGCTCGGCTGAAGCTTTCTTT	CASSLTRGSAEAFF
-	TRBV27	-	TRBJ2-3	TGTGCCAGCAGTTCCTGGTCCGCGGCGGGTACGCAGTATTTT	CASSSWSAAGTQYF
-	TRBV18	once	TRBJ2-7	TGTGCCAGCTCTACGGCAGGGTTGAACGAGCAGTACTTC	CASSTAGLNEQYF
TRBD1	TRBV12-5	few	TRBJ2-7	TGTGCTAGTGGTCCCGGACAGGTACCCTACGAGCAGTACTTC	CASGPGQVPYEQYF
TRBD2	TRBV30	-	TRBJ2-1	TGTGCCTGGAGTGGGGCGGGAGTTTCGTATTACAATGAGCAGTTCTTC	CAWSGAGVSYYNEQFF
-	TRBV7-6	-	TRBJ2-2	TGTGCCAGCAGCACCAATGGGGGACTTCCGAGCACCGGGGAGCTGTTTTTT	CASSTNGGLPSTGELFF
TRBD1	TRBV28	-	TRBJ2-1	TGTGCCAGCAGTTCCCTGGGACAGGGGAAAGCTTCCAATGAGCAGTTCTTC	CASSSLGQGKASNEQFF
-	TRBV5-4	-	TRBJ2-1	TGTGCCAGCAGCCCCAGGGAGATTATCGGTAATGAGCAGTTCTTC	CASSPREIIGNEQFF
-	TRBV7-9	-	TRBJ2-3	TGTGCCAGCAGCCGTAAGGGATCCACAGATACGCAGTATTTT	CASSRKGSTDTQYF
-	TRBV7-9	-	TRBJ2-7	TGTGCCAGCAGCTTATTGGGTTCCCACGAGCAGTACTTC	CASSLLGSHEQYF
TRBD1	TRBV6-5	-	TRBJ2-7	TGTGCCAGCAGTTACTCGCAGGGGGCCTACGAGCAGTACTTC	CASSYSQGAYEQYF
-	TRBV7-9	-	TRBJ2-3	TGTGCCAGCAGCGAGAAAGTGGGACCCACAGATACGCAGTATTTT	CASSEKVGPTDTQYF
TRBD2	TRBV11-2	few	TRBJ2-7	TGTGCCAGCAGCTTGGTCAGCGGGAGGGCCTCGAACGAGCAGTACTTC	CASSLVSGRASNEQYF
TRBD1	TRBV4-1	-	TRBJ1-5	TGCGCCAGCAGCCAGGTAGACAGGGTGGGCAATCAGCCCCAGCATTTT	CASSQVDRVGNQPQHF
TRBD2	TRBV30	once	TRBJ2-3	TGTGCCTGCCGGCGGGGGGAAGATACGCAGTATTTT	CACRRGEDTQYF
-	TRBV6-6	-	TRBJ2-1	TGTGCCAGCAGGGTGGCAGGGAGACGCAATGAGCAGTTCTTC	CASRVAGRRNEQFF
TRBD2	TRBV9	-	TRBJ2-1	TGTGCCAGCAGCGTACTAGCGGATGAGCAGTTCTTC	CASSVLADEQFF
TRBD1	TRBV4-3	-	TRBJ2-6	TGCGCCAGCAGCTCTCCGTCCGGGACAGGAATTAGTGGGGCCAACGTCCTGACTTTC	CASSSPSGTGISGANVLTF
TRBD1	TRBV28	-	TRBJ1-3	TGTGCCAGCAGTTTATCGCAACAGGGGGCTGGAAACACCATATATTTT	CASSLSQQGAGNTIYF
-	TRBV7-9	-	TRBJ1-1	TGTGCCAGCAGCTTCTTTACAGGGTTTTCGGGAAGCACTGAAGCTTTCTTT	CASSFFTGFSGSTEAFF
TRBD1	TRBV6-6	-	TRBJ1-3	TGTGCCAGCAACCCGGCAGGGCGGTCAGGGACAGACACCATATATTTT	CASNPAGRSGTDTIYF
-	TRBV6-5	-	TRBJ1-3	TGTGCCAGCAGCAGAGCGCGCTCTGGAAACACCATATATTTT	CASSRARSGNTIYF